This T cell receptor (beta chain) derives from a study of T cell responses to AZD1222 COVID-19 vaccine. The CDR3 is 15 amino acids. Germline V gene sequence: CDR1 MNHEY, CDR2 SVGAGI. Trimming shortened V by 2 bases and J by 0 bases, and 10 bases separated the two germline ends. Notes on the study in general: The donors showed a predominance of white British ancestry and of females, with possible underestimation of clonal diversity.

With respect to this clone: What it binds is not known.

Only in-frame clones appear in the TCRdb table, and some are missing; sequencing was by immunoSEQ multiplex PCR. The sample shows around 110,000 clones, roughly 88% of them seen only once. The clonotype was recovered from an adult in good health. This sequence joins TRBV6-5 and TRBJ1-2, with D possibly being TRBD1 (6 bases). The sample here was peripheral blood, taken on day 0 of AZD1222 vaccination. This chain's CDR3 is CASSYRAGANYGYTF. The CDR3 coding sequence is TGTGCCAGCAGTTACCGGGCAGGGGCTAACTATGGCTACACCTTC.